This T cell receptor beta chain was identified during a study of cytomegalovirus exposure and HLA in healthy donors. Study-wide results and limits: Later, an analysis found that common viral pathogens appeared to be linked with several of the most significant clusters. Most TCRs appeared rarely, but some public TCRs recurred in many donors.

A multiplex PCR was run with 60 Vbeta primers and 13 Jbeta primers. Method: immunoSEQ multiplex PCR; TCRdb's copy keeps in-frame clones and lacks some. The profile shows some 190,000 clones, 70% to 80% of them singletons. In regard to this clone: The antigen is not known.

V trimming: 11 bases; J trimming: 2 bases; junction bases outside the gene matches: 7. The CDR3 has 13 amino acids. Germline V gene data show CDR1 as SNHLY and CDR2 as FYNNEI. What was sequenced was PBMCs. This receptor was taken from a woman aged 50 to 65 in good health and CMV-seronegative. V gene TRBV2 combines with J gene TRBJ2-5; 8 bases line up with TRBD2. The CDR3 coding sequence is TGTGCCGGGCGGCGGGAGGTACAAGAGACCCAGTACTTC. Translation gives CAGRREVQETQYF.